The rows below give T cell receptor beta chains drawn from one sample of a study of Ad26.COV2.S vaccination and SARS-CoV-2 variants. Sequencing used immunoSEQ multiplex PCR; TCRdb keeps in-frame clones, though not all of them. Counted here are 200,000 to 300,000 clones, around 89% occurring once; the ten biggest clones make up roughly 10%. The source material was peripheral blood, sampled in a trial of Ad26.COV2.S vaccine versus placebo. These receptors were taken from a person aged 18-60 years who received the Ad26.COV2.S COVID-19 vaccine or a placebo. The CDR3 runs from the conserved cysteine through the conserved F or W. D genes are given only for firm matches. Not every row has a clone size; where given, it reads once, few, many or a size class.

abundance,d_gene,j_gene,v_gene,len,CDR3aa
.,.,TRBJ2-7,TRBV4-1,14,CASSHLPSGYEQYF
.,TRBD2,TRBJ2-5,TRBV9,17,CASSAPSGGAGQETQYF
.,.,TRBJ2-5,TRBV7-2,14,CASSLGHSQETQYF
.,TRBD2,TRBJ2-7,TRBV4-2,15,CASSQEISGAYEQYF
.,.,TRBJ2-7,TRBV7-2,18,CASSLEKGFRGPPYEQYF
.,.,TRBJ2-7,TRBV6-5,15,CASRTPGTSSYEQYF
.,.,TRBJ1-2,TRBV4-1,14,CASSQVFVTYGYTF
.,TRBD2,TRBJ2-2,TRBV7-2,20,CASSLAGKRAGVLYSGELFF
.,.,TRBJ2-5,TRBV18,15,CASSRDPAGVEAQYF
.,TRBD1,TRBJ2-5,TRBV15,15,CATSTDRGQGETQYF
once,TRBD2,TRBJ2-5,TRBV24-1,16,CATSDIGGGDQETQYF
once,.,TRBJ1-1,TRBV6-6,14,CASSPWGMNTEAFF
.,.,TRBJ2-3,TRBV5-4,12,CASSFYSYGQYF
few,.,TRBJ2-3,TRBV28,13,CASSLYSSDTQYF
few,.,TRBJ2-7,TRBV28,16,CASSLSIWDTSYEQYF
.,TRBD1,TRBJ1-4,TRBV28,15,CASTFGGTGTEKLFF
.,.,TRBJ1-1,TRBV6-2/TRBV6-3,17,CASSYILGALMNTEAFF
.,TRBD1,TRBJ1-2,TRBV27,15,CASSLSGTGVSGYTF
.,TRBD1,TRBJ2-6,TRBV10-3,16,CAISPGTGAGANVLTF
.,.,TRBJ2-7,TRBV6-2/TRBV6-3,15,CASSDALLDGYEQYF
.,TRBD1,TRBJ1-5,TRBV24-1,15,CATSAGGTGLMAQHF
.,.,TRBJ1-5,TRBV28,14,CASIQGVSNQPQHF
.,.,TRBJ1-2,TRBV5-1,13,CASSDTIHYGYTF
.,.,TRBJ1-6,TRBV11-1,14,CASSQAGNNSPLHF
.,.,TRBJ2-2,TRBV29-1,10,CSVEAGELFF
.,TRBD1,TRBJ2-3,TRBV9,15,CASSVVQGITDTQYF
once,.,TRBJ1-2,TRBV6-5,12,CASSSRTDGYTF
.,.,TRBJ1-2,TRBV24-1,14,CATSDLPTGKGYTF
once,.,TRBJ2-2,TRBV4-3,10,CASNTGELFF
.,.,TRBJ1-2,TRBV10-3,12,CAISEASSGYTF
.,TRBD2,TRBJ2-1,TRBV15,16,CATSRGGSGAYNEQFF
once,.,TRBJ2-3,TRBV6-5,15,CASSYSTSGTDTQYF
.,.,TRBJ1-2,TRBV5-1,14,CASSLETLVGGYTF
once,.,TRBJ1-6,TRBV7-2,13,CASSSRQNSPLHF
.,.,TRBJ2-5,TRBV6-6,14,CASAEPRVRETQYF
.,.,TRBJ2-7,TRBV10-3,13,CAITTGRGYEQYF
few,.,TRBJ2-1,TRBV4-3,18,CASSQGSGTVHSYNEQFF
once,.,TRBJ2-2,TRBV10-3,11,CAIKGAGELFF
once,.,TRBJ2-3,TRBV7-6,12,CASSLVVDTQYF
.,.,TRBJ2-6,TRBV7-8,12,CASSPEANVLTF
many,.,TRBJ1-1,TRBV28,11,CASSLGTEAFF
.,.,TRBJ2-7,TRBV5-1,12,CASSLLGNEQYF
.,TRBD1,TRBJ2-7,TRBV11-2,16,CASSAVRDRNSYEQYF
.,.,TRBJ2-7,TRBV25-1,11,CASSSGPEQYF
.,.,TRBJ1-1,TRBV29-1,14,CSIGTPPSGTEAFF
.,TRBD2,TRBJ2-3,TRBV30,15,CAWGSSGGARDTQYF
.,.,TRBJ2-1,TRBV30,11,CAWSEGVEQFF
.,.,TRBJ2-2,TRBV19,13,CASSIAWAGELFF
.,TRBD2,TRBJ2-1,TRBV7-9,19,CASSFQGLAGLQLHSEQFF
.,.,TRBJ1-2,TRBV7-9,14,CASSLGSQGYGYTF
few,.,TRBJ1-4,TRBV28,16,CASSFWDISTNEKLFF
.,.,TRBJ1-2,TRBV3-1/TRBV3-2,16,CASSRTSGVGFYGYTF
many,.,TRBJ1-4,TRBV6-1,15,CASSEAGGTNEKLFF
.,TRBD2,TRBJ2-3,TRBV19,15,CASSRLAGSADTQYF
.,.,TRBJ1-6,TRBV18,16,CASITVGANYNSPLHF
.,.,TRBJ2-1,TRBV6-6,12,CASSYSPVEQFF
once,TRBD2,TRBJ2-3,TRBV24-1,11,CATAAGDTQYF
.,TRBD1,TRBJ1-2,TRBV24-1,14,CATSEGDSSVGYTF
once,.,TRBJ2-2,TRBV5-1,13,CASSSLGTGELFF